These 5 T cell receptor beta chains were sequenced from one sample in a study of response to subunit inactivated influenza vaccine. One entry per CDR3 protein, called by TCRdb with MiXCR from the RT-PCR reads. The sample has some 180,000 distinct CDR3 sequences, around 9.2% seen once; the top ten hold 9.5% to 13%. This specimen consisted of non-naive T cells sorted from PBMCs, obtained on the day of vaccination. Receptors were obtained from a man aged 50 or older who received an inactivated influenza vaccine.

The chain is built from TRBV30 and TRBJ2-1; 10 bases are a match to TRBD2. CDR3 length: 14 residues. Trimming at V came to 3 bases and at J to 7 bases, leaving 6 bases not matched to a gene. Germline CDR1 and CDR2: GTSNPN and SVGIG (reference sequence). DNA of the CDR3: TGTGCCTGGAGCAGGACTAGCGGCGGGAATGAGCAGTTCTTC. The encoded protein is CAWSRTSGGNEQFF.

Only a few counts were recorded for this clonotype. The V gene is TRBV14, the J gene TRBJ2-3; TRBD1 matches at 12 bases. Germline V gene sequence: CDR1 SGHDN, CDR2 FVKESK. The CDR3 loop spans 16 amino acids. J gave up 6 bases and V 4 bases, and 8 bases lay outside the gene matches. The CDR3 coding sequence is TGTGCCAGCAGCCTCGGCCGGGACAGGGGGCTTGATACGCAGTATTTT. It codes for CASSLGRDRGLDTQYF.

This chain links TRBV5-5 with TRBJ2-2; 8 bases are a match to TRBD1. This CDR3 is 18 amino acids long. The V segment lost 0 bases and the J segment 3 bases; nucleotides outside the gene matches: 10. CDR1 and CDR2 from the germline V gene are SGHKS and YYEKEE (reference sequence). CDR3: CASSLGGQGNIYTGELFF. Here the CDR3 DNA reads TGTGCCAGCAGCTTGGGTGGACAGGGAAATATTTACACCGGGGAGCTGTTTTTT. The whole variable domain, remainder taken from reference TRBV5-5 and TRBJ2-2, is DAGVTQSPTHLIKTRGQQVTLRCSPISGHKSVSWYQQVLGQGPQFIFQYYEKEERGRGNFPDRFSARQFPNYSSELNVNALLLGDSALYLCASSLGGQGNIYTGELFFGEGSRLTVL.

This clonotype was seen a handful of times. The gene calls are TRBV11-2 and TRBJ2-1; 12 positions match TRBD2. The CDR3 loop spans 15 amino acids. V lost 5 bases and J lost 6; bases outside the gene matches: 5. Germline assignment: CDR1 SGHAT and CDR2 FQNNGV. This CDR3 is CASSRPGLAGNEQFF. CDR3 nucleotide sequence: TGTGCCAGCAGCCGACCGGGACTAGCGGGCAATGAGCAGTTCTTC. Full variable domain (rest looked up from reference TRBV11-2 and TRBJ2-1): EAGVAQSPRYKIIEKRQSVAFWCNPISGHATLYWYQQILGQGPKLLIQFQNNGVVDDSQLPKDRFSAERLKGVDSTLKIQPAKLEDSAVYLCASSRPGLAGNEQFFGPGTRLTVL.

This clonotype occurred many times. The chain links TRBV10-3 to TRBJ2-7, with a weak D call TRBD1 (5 bases). The CDR3 runs 14 residues. Per the germline V gene, CDR1 is ENHRY and CDR2 is SYGVKD. The V gene lost 10 bases and the J gene lost 0 bases, with 16 bases spanning the gap. CDR3 bases: TGTGCCACCGCTTTACAGGCTAGCTCCTACGAGCAGTACTTC. Translated: CATALQASSYEQYF.